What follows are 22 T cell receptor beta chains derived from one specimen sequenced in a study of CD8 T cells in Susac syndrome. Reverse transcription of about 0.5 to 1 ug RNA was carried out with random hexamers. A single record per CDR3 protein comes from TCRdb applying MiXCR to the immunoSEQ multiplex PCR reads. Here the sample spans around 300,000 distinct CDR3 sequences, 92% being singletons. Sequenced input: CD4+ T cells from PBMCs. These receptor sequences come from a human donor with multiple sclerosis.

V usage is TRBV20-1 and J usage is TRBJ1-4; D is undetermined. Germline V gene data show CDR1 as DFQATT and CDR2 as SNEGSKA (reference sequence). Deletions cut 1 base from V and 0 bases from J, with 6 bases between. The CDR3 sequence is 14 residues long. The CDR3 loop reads CSARGQATNEKLFF. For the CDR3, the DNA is TGCAGTGCTAGAGGACAAGCAACTAATGAAAAACTGTTTTTT.

The CDR3 is CAWTRGRSYNEQFF. Written as DNA, the CDR3 is TGTGCCTGGACCCGTGGGCGCTCCTACAATGAGCAGTTCTTC. This chain joins TRBV30 and TRBJ2-1; D is unresolved. Per the germline V gene, CDR1 is GTSNPN and CDR2 is SVGIG (reference sequence). CDR3 length equals 14 residues. V was pared by 4 bases and J by 0 bases, with 10 bases between.

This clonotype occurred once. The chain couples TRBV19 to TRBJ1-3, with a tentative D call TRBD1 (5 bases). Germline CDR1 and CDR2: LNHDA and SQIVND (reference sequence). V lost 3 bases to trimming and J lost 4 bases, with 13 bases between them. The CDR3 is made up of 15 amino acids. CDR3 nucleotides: TGTGCCAGTAGTATGGGACCTGAGGCCGGAAACACCATATATTTT. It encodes CASSMGPEAGNTIYF. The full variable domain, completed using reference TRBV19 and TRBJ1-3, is DGGITQSPKYLFRKEGQNVTLSCEQNLNHDAMYWYRQDPGQGLRLIYYSQIVNDFQKGDIAEGYSVSREKKESFPLTVTSAQKNPTAFYLCASSMGPEAGNTIYFGEGSWLTVV.

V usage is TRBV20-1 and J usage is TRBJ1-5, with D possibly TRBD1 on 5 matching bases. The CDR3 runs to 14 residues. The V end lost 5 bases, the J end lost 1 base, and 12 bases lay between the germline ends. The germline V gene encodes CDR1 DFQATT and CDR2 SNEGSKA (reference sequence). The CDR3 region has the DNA TGCAGTGCTCGCTCAGGGACGAGCAATCAGCCCCAGCATTTT. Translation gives CSARSGTSNQPQHF.

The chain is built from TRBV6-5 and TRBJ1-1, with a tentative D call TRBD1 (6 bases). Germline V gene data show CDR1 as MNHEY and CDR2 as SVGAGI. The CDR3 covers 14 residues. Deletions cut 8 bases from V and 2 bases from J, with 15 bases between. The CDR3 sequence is CASRPPGANTEAFF. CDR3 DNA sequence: TGTGCCAGCCGACCTCCGGGGGCCAACACTGAAGCTTTCTTT.

The DNA for the CDR3 is TGCAGCGTTGGAACAGCCATGAACACTGAAGCTTTCTTT. The encoded protein is CSVGTAMNTEAFF. The chain recombines TRBV29-1 with TRBJ1-1, with unresolved D. Deletions cut 4 bases from V and 0 bases from J, with 9 bases between. The CDR3 runs 13 residues. The germline CDR1 and CDR2 sequences are SQVTM and ANQGSEA.

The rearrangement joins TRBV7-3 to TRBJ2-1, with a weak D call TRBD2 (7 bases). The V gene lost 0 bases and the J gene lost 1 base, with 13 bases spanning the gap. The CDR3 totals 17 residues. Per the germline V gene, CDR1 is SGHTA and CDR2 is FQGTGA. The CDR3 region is CASSLTGGGWSYNEQFF. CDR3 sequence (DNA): TGTGCCAGCAGCTTAACGGGAGGGGGATGGTCCTACAATGAGCAGTTCTTC.

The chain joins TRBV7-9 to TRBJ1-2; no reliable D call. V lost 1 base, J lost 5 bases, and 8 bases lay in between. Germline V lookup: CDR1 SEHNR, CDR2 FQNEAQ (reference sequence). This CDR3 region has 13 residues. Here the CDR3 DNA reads TGTGCCAGCAGCTTAGTATCAGTGTATGGCTACACCTTC. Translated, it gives CASSLVSVYGYTF. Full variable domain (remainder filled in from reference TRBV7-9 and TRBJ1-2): DTGVSQNPRHKITKRGQNVTFRCDPISEHNRLYWYRQTLGQGPEFLTYFQNEAQLEKSRLLSDRFSAERPKGSFSTLEIQRTEQGDSAMYLCASSLVSVYGYTFGSGTRLTVV.

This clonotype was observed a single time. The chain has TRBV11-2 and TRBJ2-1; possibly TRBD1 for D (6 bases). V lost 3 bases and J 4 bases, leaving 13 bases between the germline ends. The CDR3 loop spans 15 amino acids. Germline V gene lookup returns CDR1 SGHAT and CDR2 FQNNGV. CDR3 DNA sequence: TGTGCCAGCAGCTTGACAGGCCGAGAGTACAATGAGCAGTTCTTC. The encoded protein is CASSLTGREYNEQFF.

CDR3 sequence reads: CSVEDLGSFEQYF. DNA of the CDR3: TGCAGCGTTGAAGATCTAGGGTCGTTCGAGCAGTACTTC. The V and J genes are TRBV29-1 and TRBJ2-7; D gene ambiguous. This CDR3 is built from 13 residues. Germline values: CDR1 SQVTM, CDR2 ANQGSEA. Deletions cut 0 bases from V and 6 bases from J, with 12 bases between.

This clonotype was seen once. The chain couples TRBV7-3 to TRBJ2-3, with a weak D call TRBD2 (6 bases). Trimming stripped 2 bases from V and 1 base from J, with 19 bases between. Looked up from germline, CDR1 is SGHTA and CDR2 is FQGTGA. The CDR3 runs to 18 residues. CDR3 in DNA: TGTGCCAGCAGCTTACTCCCCCGGGGGAAAGGGGGCACAGATACGCAGTATTTT. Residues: CASSLLPRGKGGTDTQYF.

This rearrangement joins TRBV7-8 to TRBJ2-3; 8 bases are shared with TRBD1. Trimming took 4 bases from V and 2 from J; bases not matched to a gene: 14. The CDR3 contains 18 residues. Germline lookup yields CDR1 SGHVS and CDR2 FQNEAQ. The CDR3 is CASSSFSLTGATTDTQYF. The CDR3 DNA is TGTGCCAGCAGCTCCTTTTCCCTGACAGGGGCGACCACAGATACGCAGTATTTT.

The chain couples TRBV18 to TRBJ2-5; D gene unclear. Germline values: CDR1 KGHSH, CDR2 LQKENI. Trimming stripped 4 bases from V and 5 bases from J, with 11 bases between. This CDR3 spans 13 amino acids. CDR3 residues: CASSLLNGETQYF. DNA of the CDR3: TGTGCCAGCTCACTCCTAAATGGGGAGACCCAGTACTTC.

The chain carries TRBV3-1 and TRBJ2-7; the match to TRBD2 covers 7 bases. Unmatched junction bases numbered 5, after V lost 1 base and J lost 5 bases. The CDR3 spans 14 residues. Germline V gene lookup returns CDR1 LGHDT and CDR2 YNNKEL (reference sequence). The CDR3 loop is CASSQASGADEQYF. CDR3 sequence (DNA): TGTGCCAGCAGCCAAGCGAGCGGGGCAGACGAGCAGTACTTC.

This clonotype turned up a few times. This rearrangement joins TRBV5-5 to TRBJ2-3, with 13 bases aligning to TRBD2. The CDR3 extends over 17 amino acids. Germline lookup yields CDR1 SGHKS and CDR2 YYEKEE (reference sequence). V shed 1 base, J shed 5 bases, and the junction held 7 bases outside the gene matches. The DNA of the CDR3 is TGTGCCAGCAGCTTGTTTAAACTAGCGGGAGGGCAAGATACGCAGTATTTT. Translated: CASSLFKLAGGQDTQYF.

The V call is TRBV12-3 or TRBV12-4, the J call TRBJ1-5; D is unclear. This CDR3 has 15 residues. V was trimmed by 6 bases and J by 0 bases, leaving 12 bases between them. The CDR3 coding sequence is TGTGCCAGCAGGGACCAAGTATTTAGCAATCAGCCCCAGCATTTT. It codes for CASRDQVFSNQPQHF.

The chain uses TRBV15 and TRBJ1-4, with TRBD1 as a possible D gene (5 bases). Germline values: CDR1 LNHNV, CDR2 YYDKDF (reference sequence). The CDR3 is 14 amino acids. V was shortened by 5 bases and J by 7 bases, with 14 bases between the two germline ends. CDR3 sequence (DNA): TGTGCCACCAGCCATACCCAGAGGGGTGAAAAACTGTTTTTT. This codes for CATSHTQRGEKLFF.

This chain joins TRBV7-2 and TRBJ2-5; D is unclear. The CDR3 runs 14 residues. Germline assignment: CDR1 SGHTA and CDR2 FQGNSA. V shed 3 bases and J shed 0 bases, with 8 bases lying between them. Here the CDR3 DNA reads TGTGCCAGCAGCTTCGCAGGCGACCAAGAGACCCAGTACTTC. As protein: CASSFAGDQETQYF.

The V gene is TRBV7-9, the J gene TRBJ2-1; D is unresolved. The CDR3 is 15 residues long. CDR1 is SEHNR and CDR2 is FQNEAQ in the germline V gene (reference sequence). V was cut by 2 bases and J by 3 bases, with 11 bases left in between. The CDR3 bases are TGTGCCAGCAGCTTACTCGGAGAGGTCTACAATGAGCAGTTCTTC. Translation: CASSLLGEVYNEQFF. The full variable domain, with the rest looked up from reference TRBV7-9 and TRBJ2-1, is DTGVSQNPRHKITKRGQNVTFRCDPISEHNRLYWYRQTLGQGPEFLTYFQNEAQLEKSRLLSDRFSAERPKGSFSTLEIQRTEQGDSAMYLCASSLLGEVYNEQFFGPGTRLTVL.

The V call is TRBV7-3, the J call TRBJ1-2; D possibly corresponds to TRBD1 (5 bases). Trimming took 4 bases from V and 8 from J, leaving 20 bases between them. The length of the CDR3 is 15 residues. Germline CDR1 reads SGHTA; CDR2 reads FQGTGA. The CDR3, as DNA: TGTGCCAGCAGCTCCACCCCGGGACGGAGCGGGGGCTACACCTTC. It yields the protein CASSSTPGRSGGYTF.

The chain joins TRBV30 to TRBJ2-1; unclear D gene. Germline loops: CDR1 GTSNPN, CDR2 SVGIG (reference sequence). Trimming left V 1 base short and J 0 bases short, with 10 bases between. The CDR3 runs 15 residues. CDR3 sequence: CAWSATYGSYNEQFF. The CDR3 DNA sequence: TGTGCCTGGAGTGCGACATATGGCTCCTACAATGAGCAGTTCTTC.

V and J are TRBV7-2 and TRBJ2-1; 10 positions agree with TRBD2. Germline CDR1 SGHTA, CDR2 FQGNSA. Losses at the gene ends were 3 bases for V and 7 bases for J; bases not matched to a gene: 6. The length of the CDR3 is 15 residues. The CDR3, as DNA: TGTGCCAGCAGCTTCCCTAGCGGGAGTAAAAATGAGCAGTTCTTC. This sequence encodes CASSFPSGSKNEQFF.